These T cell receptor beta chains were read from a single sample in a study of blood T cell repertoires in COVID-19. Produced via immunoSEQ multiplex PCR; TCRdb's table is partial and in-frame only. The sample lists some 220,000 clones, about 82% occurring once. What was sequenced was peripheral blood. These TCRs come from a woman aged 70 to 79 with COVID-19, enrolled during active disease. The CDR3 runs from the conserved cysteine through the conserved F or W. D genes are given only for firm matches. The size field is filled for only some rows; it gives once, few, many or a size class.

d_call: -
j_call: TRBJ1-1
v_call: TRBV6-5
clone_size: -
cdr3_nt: TGTGCCAGCAGCTTCAACATGAACACTGAAGCTTTCTTT
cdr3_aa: CASSFNMNTEAFF

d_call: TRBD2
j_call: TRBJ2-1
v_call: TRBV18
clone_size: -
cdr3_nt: TGTGCCAGCTCACCGGAGGGACTAGCGTACAATGAGCAGTTCTTC
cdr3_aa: CASSPEGLAYNEQFF

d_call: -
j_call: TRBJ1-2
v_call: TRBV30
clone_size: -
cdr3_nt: TGTGCCTGGAGTGCCTACTCAGGGGCTAACTATGGCTACACCTTC
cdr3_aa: CAWSAYSGANYGYTF

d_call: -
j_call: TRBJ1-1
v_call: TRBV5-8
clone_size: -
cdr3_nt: TGTGCCAGCAGCTTCCGCGGGACGTATAACACTGAAGCTTTCTTT
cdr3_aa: CASSFRGTYNTEAFF

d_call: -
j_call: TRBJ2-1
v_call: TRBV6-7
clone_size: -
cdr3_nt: TGTGCCAGCAGTTACTCTACCTACAATGAGCAGTTCTTC
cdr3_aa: CASSYSTYNEQFF

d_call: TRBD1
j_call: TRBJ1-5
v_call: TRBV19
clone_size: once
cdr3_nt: TGTGCCAGTACCCCAGGGACAGGGCTTGCCGGTCGGCCCCAGCATTTT
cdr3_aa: CASTPGTGLAGRPQHF

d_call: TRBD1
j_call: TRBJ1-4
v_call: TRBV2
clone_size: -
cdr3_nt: TGTGCCAGCAGTGAAGAACTACTCAGGGGGCTAGTAGGGGAAAAACTGTTTTTT
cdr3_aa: CASSEELLRGLVGEKLFF

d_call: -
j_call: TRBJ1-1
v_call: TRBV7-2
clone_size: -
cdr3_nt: TGTGCCAGCAGCACCAACCCAGGGTTATGGACTGAAGCTTTCTTT
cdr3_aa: CASSTNPGLWTEAFF

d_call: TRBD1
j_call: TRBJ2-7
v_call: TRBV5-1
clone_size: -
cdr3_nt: TGCGCCAGCTGCCTCGGGACAGGGGGCGGCGAGCAGTACTTC
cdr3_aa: CASCLGTGGGEQYF

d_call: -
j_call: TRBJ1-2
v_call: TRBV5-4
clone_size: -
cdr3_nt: TGTGCCAGCAGCTTCCCCATAGGGGACTATGGCTACACCTTC
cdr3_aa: CASSFPIGDYGYTF

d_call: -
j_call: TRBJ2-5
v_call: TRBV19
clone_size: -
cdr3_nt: TGTGCCAGTAGTATTGGCGCTAGCCAAGAGACCCAGTACTTC
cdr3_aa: CASSIGASQETQYF

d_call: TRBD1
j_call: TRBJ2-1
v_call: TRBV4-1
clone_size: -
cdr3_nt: TGCGCCAGCAGCCTCCCCACTTGGCGGACAGGGTCCCACAATGAGCAGTTCTTC
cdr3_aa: CASSLPTWRTGSHNEQFF

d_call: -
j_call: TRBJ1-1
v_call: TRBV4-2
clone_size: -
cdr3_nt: TGTGCCAGCAGCCCAGGACTGCAGAACACTGAAGCTTTCTTT
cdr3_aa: CASSPGLQNTEAFF

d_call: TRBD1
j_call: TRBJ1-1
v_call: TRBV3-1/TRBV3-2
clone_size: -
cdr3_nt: TGTGCCAGCAGCCCGGGACAGGGCATAGTCACTGAAGCTTTCTTT
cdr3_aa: CASSPGQGIVTEAFF

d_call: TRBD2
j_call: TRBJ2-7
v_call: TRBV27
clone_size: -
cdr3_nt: TGTGCCAGCAGTTTATACGGGAGGACTCTCTACGAGCAGTACTTC
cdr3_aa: CASSLYGRTLYEQYF

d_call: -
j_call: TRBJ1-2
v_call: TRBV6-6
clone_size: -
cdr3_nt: TGTGCCTCTGGTGGGGCGGCAGCTAACTATGGCTACACCTTC
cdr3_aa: CASGGAAANYGYTF

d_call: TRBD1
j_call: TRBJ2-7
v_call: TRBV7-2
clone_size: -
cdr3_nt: TGTGCCAGCAGCCCCGTGGGACAGGGCTACGAGCAGTACTTC
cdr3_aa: CASSPVGQGYEQYF

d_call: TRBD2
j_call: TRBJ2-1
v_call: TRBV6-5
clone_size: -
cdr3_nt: TGTGCCAGCACTTTGACTAGCCCTATTTACAATGAGCAGTTCTTC
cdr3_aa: CASTLTSPIYNEQFF

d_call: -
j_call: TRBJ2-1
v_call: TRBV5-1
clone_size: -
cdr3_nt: TGCGCCAGCAGCTTGGGGCAGGGATACTACAATGAGCAGTTCTTC
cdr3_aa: CASSLGQGYYNEQFF

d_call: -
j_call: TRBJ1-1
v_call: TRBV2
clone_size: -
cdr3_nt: TGTGCCAGCAGAGCTTCTTCCGCTTTCTTT
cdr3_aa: CASRASSAFF

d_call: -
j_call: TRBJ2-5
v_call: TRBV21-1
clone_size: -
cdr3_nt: TGTGCCAGCAGCCTCCGACAGGGGCTATTGGAGACCCAGTACTTC
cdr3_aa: CASSLRQGLLETQYF

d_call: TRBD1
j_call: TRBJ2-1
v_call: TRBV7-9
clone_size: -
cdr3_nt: TGTGCCAGCAGCTTCCGTCCCGGGACAGGGAGCTCCTACAATGAGCAGTTCTTC
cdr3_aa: CASSFRPGTGSSYNEQFF

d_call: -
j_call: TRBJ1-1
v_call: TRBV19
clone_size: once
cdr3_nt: TGTGCCAGTACCCCCTGGAGGGGCTGGAACACTGAAGCTTTCTTT
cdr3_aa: CASTPWRGWNTEAFF

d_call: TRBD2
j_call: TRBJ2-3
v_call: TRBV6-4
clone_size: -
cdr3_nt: TGTGCCAGCAGTAGAATTGCGGGAGGGCCCACAGATACGCAGTATTTT
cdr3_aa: CASSRIAGGPTDTQYF

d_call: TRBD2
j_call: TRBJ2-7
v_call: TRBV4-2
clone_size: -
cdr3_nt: TGTGCCAGCAGCCAAGGTGGCCAGGGGGCTAGCGGGAGGTCCTACGAGCAGTACTTC
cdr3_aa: CASSQGGQGASGRSYEQYF